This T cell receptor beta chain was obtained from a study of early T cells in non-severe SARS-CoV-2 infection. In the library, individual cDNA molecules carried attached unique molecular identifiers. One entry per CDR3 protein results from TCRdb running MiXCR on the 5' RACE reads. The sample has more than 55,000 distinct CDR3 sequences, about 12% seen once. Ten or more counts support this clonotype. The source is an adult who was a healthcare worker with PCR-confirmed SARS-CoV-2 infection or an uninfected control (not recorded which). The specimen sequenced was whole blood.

The CDR3, as DNA: TGTGCCAGCAGCACCACAGGGATAGCTGGAAACACCATATATTTT. It is translated as CASSTTGIAGNTIYF. The gene calls are TRBV7-3 and TRBJ1-3; maybe TRBD1 (6 bases). CDR3 length: 15 residues. V lost 5 bases to trimming and J lost 2 bases, with 13 bases between them. Germline lookup yields CDR1 SGHTA and CDR2 FQGTGA.